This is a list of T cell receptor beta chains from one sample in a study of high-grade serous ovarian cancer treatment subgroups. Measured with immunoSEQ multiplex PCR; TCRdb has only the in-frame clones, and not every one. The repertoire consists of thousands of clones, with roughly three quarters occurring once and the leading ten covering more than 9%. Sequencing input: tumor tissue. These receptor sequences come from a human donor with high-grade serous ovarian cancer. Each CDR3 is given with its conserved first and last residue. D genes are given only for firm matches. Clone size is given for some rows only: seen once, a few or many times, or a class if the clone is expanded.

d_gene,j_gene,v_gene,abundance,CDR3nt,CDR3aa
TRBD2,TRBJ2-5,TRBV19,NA,TGTGCCAGTCCTTCCGGTCCCCCAGCGGGGGCACCAGGGGCCCAGTACTTC,CASPSGPPAGAPGAQYF
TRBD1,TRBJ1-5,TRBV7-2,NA,TGTGCCAGCAGCAGTGGGACAGGGGACTTTCAGCCCCAGCATTTT,CASSSGTGDFQPQHF
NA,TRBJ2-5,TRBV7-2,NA,TGTGCCAGCGGCGAGGAGACCCAGTACTTC,CASGEETQYF
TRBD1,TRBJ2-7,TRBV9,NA,TGTGCCAGCAGCTCACGGGACAGGGGTTACGAGCAGTACTTC,CASSSRDRGYEQYF
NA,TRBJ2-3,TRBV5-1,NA,TGCGCCAGCTCGCCCAACAGCCACACAGATACGCAGTATTTT,CASSPNSHTDTQYF
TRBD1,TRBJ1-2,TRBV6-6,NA,TGTGCCAGCAGTCAGGGACAGGGGCAGTCTGGCTACACCTTC,CASSQGQGQSGYTF
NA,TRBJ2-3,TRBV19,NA,TGTGCCAGTAGTTGGGGGAGCTTCACAGATACGCAGTATTTT,CASSWGSFTDTQYF
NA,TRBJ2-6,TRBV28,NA,TGTGCCAGCAGCCCCACAGGGACCGGGGCCAACGTCCTGACTTTC,CASSPTGTGANVLTF
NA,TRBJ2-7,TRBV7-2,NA,TGTGCCAGCAGCTTAGGGGTTAAGGGCTACGAGCAGTACTTC,CASSLGVKGYEQYF
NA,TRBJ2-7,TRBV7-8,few,TGTGCCAGCAGCTCCCCTACCGACCGGTACGAGCAGTACTTC,CASSSPTDRYEQYF
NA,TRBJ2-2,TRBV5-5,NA,TGTGCCAGCAGCTTGTATGGGTCGGGCACCGGGGAGCTGTTTTTT,CASSLYGSGTGELFF